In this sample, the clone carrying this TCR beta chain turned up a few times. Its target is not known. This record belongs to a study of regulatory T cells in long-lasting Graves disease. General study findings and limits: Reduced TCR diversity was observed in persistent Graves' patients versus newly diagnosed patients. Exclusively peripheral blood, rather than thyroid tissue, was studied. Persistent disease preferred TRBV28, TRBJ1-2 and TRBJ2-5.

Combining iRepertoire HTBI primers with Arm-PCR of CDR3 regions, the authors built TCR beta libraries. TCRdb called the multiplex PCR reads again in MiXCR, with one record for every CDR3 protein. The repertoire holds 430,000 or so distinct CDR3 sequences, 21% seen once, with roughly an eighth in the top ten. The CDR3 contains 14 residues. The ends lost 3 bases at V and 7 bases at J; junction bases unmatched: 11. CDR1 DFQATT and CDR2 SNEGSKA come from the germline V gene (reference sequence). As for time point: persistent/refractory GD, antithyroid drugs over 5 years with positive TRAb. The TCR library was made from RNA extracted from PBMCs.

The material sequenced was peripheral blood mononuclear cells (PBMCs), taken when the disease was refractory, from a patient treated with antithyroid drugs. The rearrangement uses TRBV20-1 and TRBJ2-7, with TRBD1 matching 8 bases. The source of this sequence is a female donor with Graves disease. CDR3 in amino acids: CSASVGQGALEQYF. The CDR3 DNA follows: TGCAGTGCTAGTGTGGGGCAGGGGGCACTTGAGCAGTACTTC.